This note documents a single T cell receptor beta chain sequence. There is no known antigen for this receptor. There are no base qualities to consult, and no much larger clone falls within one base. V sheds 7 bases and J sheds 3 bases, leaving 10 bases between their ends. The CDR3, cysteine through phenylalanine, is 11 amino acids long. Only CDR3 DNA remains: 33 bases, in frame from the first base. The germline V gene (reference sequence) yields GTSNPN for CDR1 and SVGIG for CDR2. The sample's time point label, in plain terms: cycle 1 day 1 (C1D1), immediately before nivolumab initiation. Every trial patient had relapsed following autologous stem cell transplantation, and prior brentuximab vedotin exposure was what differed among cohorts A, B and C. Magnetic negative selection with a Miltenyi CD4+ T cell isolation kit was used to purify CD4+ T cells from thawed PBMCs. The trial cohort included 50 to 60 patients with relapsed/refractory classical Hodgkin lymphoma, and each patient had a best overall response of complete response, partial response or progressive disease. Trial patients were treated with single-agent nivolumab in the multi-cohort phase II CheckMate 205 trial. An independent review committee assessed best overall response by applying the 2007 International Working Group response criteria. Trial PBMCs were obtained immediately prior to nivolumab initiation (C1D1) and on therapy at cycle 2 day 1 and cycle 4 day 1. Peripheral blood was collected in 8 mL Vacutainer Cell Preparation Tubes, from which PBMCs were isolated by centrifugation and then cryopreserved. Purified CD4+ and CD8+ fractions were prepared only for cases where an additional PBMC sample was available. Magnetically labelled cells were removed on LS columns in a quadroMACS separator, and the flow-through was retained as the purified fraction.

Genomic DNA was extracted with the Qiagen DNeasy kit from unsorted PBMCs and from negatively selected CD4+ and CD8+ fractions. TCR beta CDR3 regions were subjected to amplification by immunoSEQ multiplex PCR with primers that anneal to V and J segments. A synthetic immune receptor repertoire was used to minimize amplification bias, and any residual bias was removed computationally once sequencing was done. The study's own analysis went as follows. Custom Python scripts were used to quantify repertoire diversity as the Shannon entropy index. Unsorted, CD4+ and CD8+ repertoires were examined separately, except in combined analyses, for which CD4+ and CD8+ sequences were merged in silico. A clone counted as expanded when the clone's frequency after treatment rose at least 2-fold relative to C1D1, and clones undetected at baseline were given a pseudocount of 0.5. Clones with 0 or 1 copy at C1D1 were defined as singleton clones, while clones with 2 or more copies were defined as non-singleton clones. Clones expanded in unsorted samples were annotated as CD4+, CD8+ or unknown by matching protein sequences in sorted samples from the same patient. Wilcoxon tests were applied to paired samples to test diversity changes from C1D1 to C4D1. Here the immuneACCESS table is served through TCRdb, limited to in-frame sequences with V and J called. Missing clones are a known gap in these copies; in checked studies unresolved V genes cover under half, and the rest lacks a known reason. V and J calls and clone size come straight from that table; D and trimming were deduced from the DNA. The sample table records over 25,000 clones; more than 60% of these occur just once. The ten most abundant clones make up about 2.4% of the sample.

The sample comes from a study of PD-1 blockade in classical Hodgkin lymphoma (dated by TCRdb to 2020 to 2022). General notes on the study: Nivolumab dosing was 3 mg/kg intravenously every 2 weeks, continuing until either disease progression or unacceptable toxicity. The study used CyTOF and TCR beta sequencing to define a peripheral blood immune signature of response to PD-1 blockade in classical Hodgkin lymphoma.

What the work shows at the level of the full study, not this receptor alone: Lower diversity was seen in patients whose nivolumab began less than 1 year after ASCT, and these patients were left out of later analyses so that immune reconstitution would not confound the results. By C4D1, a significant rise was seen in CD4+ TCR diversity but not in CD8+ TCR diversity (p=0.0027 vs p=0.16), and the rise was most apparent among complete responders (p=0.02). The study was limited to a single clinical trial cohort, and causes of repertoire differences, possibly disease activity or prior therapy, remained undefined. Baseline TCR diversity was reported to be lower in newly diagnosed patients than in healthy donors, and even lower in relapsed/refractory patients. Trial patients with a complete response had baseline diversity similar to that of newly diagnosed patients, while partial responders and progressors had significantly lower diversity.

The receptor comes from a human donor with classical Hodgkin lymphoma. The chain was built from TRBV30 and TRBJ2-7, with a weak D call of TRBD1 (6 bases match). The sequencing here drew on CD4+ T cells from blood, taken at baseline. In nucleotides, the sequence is TGTGCCTACAGGGTTAACTACGAGCAGTACTTC. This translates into CAYRVNYEQYF.